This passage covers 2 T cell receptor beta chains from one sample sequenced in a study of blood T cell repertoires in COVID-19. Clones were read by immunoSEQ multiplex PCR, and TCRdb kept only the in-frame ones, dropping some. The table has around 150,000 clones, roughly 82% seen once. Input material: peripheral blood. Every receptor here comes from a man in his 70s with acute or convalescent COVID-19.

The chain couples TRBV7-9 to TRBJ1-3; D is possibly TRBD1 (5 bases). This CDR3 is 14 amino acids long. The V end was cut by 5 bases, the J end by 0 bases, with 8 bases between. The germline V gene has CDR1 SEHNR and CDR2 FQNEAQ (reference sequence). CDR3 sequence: CASSPGSSGNTIYF. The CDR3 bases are TGTGCCAGCAGCCCAGGGTCCTCTGGAAACACCATATATTTT.

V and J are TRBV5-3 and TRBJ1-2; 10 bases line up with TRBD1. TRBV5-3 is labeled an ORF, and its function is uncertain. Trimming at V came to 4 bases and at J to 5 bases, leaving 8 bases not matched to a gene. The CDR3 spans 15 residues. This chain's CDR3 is CARSLDRGLRYGYTF. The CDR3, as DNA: TGTGCCAGAAGCCTTGACAGGGGGCTGCGGTATGGCTACACCTTC.